The following is a T cell receptor (beta chain) sequence with its context. The antigen it binds to is not known. No per-base quality is available; no much larger clone lies one base away. This entry belongs to a study of technical replicates of blood from a handful of donors (dated by TCRdb to about 2017). Trimming at the junction amounts to 3 bases on V and 9 bases on J, and the germline ends lie 12 bases apart. For CDR1 and CDR2, the germline V gene lists MNHNS and SASEGT. The cysteine opens and the phenylalanine closes a CDR3 of 12 amino acids. The only DNA kept is the CDR3, 36 bases in frame from the first base. Receptors were amplified or captured by the immunoSEQ multiplex PCR assay. Drawn from immuneACCESS, this table holds only the in-frame rearrangements with V and J called that TCRdb kept. Clones are partly lost; checked studies trace under half to an unresolved V gene and leave the rest unexplained. For this sample the table gives tens of thousands of clones, of which approximately 95% were detected only once. The ten top clones hold 0.26% of the sample.

The specimen sequenced was T cells isolated from PBMCs. The rearrangement joined TRBV6-1 to TRBJ2-7, with the D gene not confidently named. The source is a human donor in good health. The CDR3 protein is CASSDHTTMQYF. The DNA reads TGTGCCAGCAGTGACCACACTACGATGCAGTACTTC.